This TCR beta chain was observed in a study of T cells after yellow fever vaccination. Notes on the study in general: Abundant bulk-population clonotypes could contaminate the FACS-sorted repertoires. Across the CD4 and CD8 compartments, a small share of clonotypes was present in both.

Generation of TCR cDNA used 5'RACE template switching (which added a universal primer site and UMIs). One entry per CDR3 protein, called by TCRdb with MiXCR from the 5' RACE reads. The sample includes around 350,000 distinct CDR3 sequences, roughly 12% of them seen just once. Germline CDR1 and CDR2: KGHDR and SFDVKD. Trimming at V came to 4 bases and at J to 0 bases, leaving 5 bases not matched to a gene. The CDR3 totals 17 residues. Regarding this clonotype: Its antigen is undetermined.

This receptor was identified in a man between 18 and 35 years old who received the YFV17D yellow fever vaccine. V and J are TRBV24-1 and TRBJ2-1; 10 nucleotides match TRBD2. The sequencing used PBMCs, collected on the day of the first yellow fever vaccination. This CDR3 reads CATSEAGGSSSYNEQFF. CDR3 nucleotides: TGTGCCACCAGTGAAGCGGGGGGGTCGAGCTCCTACAATGAGCAGTTCTTC.